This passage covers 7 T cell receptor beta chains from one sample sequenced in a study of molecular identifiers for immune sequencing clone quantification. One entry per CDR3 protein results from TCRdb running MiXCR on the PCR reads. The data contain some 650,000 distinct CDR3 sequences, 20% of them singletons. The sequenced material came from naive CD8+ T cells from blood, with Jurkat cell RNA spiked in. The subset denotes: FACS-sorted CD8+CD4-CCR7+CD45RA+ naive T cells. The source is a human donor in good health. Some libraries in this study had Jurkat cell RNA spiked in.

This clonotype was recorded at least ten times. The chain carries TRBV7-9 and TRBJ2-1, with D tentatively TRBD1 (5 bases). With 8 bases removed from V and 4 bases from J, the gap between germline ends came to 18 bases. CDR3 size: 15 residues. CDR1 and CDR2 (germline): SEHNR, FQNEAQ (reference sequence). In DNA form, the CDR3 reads TGTGCCAGCCGCCCTAGGGGAACCCCGTACAATGAGCAGTTCTTC. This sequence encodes CASRPRGTPYNEQFF.

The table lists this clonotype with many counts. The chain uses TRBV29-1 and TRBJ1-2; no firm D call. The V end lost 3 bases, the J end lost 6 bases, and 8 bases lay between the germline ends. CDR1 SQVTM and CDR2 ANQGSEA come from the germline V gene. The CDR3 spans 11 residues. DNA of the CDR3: TGCAGCGTTGAGGGCTGGGATGGCTACACCTTC. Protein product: CSVEGWDGYTF.

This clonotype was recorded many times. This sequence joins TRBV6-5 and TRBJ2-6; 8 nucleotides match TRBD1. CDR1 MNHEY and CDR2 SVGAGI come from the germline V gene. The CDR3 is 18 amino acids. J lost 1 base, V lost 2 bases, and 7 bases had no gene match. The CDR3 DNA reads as TGTGCCAGCAGTTACCCCCGAGACAGGGGATCTGGGGCCAACGTCCTGACTTTC. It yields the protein CASSYPRDRGSGANVLTF.

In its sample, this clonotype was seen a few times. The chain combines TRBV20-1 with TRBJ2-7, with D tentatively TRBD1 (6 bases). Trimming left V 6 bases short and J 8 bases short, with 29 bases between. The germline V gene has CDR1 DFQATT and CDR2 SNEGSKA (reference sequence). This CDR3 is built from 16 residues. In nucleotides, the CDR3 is TGCAGTGCCACGATCTTGGGGGCTACCTACGAAGGCAAGCAGTACTTC. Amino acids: CSATILGATYEGKQYF.

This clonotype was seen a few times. CDR3 residues: CASSNPYSSSYNEQFF. CDR3 bases: TGTGCCAGCAGCAATCCCTACTCTAGCTCCTACAATGAGCAGTTCTTC. The rearrangement uses TRBV5-4 and TRBJ2-1; D gene unclear. Trimming removed 4 bases at V and 0 bases at J, with 14 bases between. Germline assignment: CDR1 SGHNT and CDR2 YYREEE (reference sequence). There are 16 residues in the CDR3. Full variable domain (missing parts from reference TRBV5-4 and TRBJ2-1): ETGVTQSPTHLIKTRGQQVTLRCSSQSGHNTVSWYQQALGQGPQFIFQYYREEENGRGNFPPRFSGLQFPNYSSELNVNALELDDSALYLCASSNPYSSSYNEQFFGPGTRLTVL.

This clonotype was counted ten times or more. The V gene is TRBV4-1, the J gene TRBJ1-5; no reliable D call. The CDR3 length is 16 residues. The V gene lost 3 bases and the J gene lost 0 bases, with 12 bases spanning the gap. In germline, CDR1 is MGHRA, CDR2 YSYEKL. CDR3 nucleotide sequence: TGCGCCAGCAGCCAGAGTGCCGGGTATAGCAATCAGCCCCAGCATTTT. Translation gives CASSQSAGYSNQPQHF.

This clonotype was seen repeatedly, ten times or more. The CDR3 sequence is CSVELSRVRTTDTQYF. CDR3 nucleotides: TGCAGCGTTGAATTATCAAGGGTGCGTACCACAGATACGCAGTATTTT. The chain couples TRBV29-1 to TRBJ2-3, with D uncertain. The V gene lost 2 bases and the J gene lost 2 bases, with 17 bases spanning the gap. Germline assignment: CDR1 SQVTM and CDR2 ANQGSEA. CDR3 length: 16 residues.